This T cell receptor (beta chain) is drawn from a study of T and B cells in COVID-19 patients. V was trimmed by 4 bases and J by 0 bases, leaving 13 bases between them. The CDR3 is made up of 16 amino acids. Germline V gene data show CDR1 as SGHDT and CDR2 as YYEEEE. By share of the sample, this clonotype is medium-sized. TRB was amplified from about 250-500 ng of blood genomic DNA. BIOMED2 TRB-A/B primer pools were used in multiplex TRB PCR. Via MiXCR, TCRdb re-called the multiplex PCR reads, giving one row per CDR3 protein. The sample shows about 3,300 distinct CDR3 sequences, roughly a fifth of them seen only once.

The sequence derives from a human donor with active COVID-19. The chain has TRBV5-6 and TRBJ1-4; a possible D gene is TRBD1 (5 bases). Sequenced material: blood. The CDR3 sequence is CASSGGLYATNEKLFF. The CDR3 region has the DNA TGTGCCAGCAGCGGGGGGTTATATGCAACTAATGAAAAACTGTTTTTT.